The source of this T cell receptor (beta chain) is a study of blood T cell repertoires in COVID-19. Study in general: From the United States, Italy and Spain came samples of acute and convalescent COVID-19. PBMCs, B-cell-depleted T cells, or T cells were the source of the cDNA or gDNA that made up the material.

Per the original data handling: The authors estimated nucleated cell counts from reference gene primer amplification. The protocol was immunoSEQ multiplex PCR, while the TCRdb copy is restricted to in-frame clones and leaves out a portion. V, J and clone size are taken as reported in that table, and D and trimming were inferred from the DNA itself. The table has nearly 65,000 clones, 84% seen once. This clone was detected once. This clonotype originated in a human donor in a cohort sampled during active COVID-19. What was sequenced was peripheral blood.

CDR3 in DNA: TGTGCCAGTAGTTGGACACGAGCTAACTATGGCTACACCTTC. Translation: CASSWTRANYGYTF. This chain links TRBV19 with TRBJ1-2; D possibly corresponds to TRBD1 (5 bases). Trimming shortened V by 5 bases and J by 0 bases, and 10 bases separated the two germline ends. Germline CDR1 LNHDA, CDR2 SQIVND (reference sequence). The CDR3 has 14 amino acids. The full variable domain, completed using reference TRBV19 and TRBJ1-2, is DGGITQSPKYLFRKEGQNVTLSCEQNLNHDAMYWYRQDPGQGLRLIYYSQIVNDFQKGDIAEGYSVSREKKESFPLTVTSAQKNPTAFYLCASSWTRANYGYTFGSGTRLTVV.